This TCR beta chain was obtained from a study of blood T cell repertoires in COVID-19. In germline, CDR1 is PRHDT, CDR2 FYEKMQ (reference sequence). This CDR3 has 14 amino acids. V was pared by 5 bases and J by 2 bases, with 10 bases between. In the original processing: Nucleated cell counts were estimated from reference gene primer amplification. Measured with immunoSEQ multiplex PCR; TCRdb has only the in-frame clones, and not every one. Clone size and the V and J calls come from that table; the DNA yielded D and trimming. The sample records 100,000 to 150,000 clones, 85% to 90% being singletons. V usage is TRBV13 and J usage is TRBJ1-3, with D possibly TRBD1 on 5 matching bases. Sequencing was done on a sample of peripheral blood. The TCR comes from a man between 45 and 60 years old with active or convalescent COVID-19. The CDR3 spells CASSPGHTGNTIYF. In nucleotides, the CDR3 is TGTGCCAGCAGCCCAGGACACACTGGAAACACCATATATTTT.